This T cell receptor beta chain was recovered during a study of blood T cell repertoires in COVID-19. In the study overall: In each case, the material was cDNA or gDNA derived from T cells, B-cell-depleted T cells, or PBMCs.

Original processing methods: Amplification of reference gene primers provided the estimated nucleated cell counts. Produced via immunoSEQ multiplex PCR; TCRdb's table is partial and in-frame only. That table furnishes V, J and clone size, whereas the DNA furnished D and trimming. The sample includes roughly 300,000 clones, 80% to 95% of them seen just once. The CDR3 loop spans 17 amino acids. Germline V gene sequence: CDR1 SNHLY, CDR2 FYNNEI. The junction had 4 bases not matched to a gene; V was cut back by 0 bases and J by 0 bases. The sequenced sample consisted of peripheral blood. The V gene is TRBV2, the J gene TRBJ2-1; 8 bases fit TRBD2. This clonotype originated in a young woman with COVID-19, enrolled during active disease. CDR3 nucleotides: TGTGCCAGCAGTGAAGCTAGCGGGGCTAGCTCCTACAATGAGCAGTTCTTC. Residues: CASSEASGASSYNEQFF.